This T cell receptor beta chain was found in a study of blood T cell repertoires in COVID-19. Overall study: Samples of COVID-19 (acute and convalescent) were obtained from the United States, Italy and Spain. The analysed material was cDNA or gDNA that came from T cells, B-cell-depleted T cells, or PBMCs.

Patients in Seattle were enrolled during active infection, then followed longitudinally. Details on this clone: The junction does not match germline at one end; this may be a read error.

Per germline, CDR1 MNHEY and CDR2 SVGAGI. This CDR3 comprises 15 residues. As handled by the study authors: The assay estimated nucleated cells by amplifying reference gene primers. Only in-frame clones appear in the TCRdb table, and some are missing; sequencing was by immunoSEQ multiplex PCR. The D gene and trimming were derived from the DNA, and the V and J assignments and clone size from that table. The table lists some 60,000 clones, around 83% of them singletons. Sequencing was done on a sample of peripheral blood. The rearrangement joins TRBV6-5 to TRBJ1-6, with D perhaps matching TRBD1 (6 bases). The TCR originated in a man in his fifties or sixties with COVID-19, enrolled during active disease. The CDR3: CASSDSTGANSPLHF. The CDR3 nucleotides are TGTGCCAGCAGTGACTCGACAGGAGCCAATTCACCCCTCCACTTT.